This TCR beta chain was found in a study of cytomegalovirus exposure and HLA in healthy donors. Whole-study context: An early release of data contained roughly 90 million unique TCRs, which came from HLA-typed donors.

A note on this clone: Antigen specificity is unknown.

The trim removed 4 bases at V and 6 bases at J, leaving 6 bases unmatched. The CDR3 has 14 residues. Germline loops: CDR1 SGHRS, CDR2 YFSETQ. Primers for the PCR totalled 60 Vbeta and 13 Jbeta. Only in-frame clones appear in the TCRdb table, and some are missing; sequencing was by immunoSEQ multiplex PCR. The sample yields over 140,000 clones, about 84% seen once. Study findings and constraints: The listing of 160 or so TCR beta chains classed them as cytomegalovirus-associated. Within an earlier analysis, most TCR beta V segments proved productive either about 90% or about 30% of the time. Most CMV-associated TCR beta chains appeared HLA-restricted in a later analysis.

The chain couples TRBV5-1 to TRBJ2-2; TRBD2 aligns across 7 bases. Sequencing was performed on PBMCs. This receptor was taken from a man in his fifties in good health and CMV-seronegative. DNA for the CDR3: TGCGCCAGCAGCGTTAGCGGGTTGTCCGGGGAGCTGTTTTTT. Encoded protein: CASSVSGLSGELFF.